A selection of T cell receptor beta chains follows, all from one sample in a study of T cell repertoires in cytomegalovirus infection. Their specific antigens are unknown. From the reads, TCRdb called clonotypes with MiXCR, one entry per CDR3 protein. The repertoire holds 830,000 or so distinct CDR3 sequences, with roughly 33% as singletons. Sequencing used cultured CD8+ T cells from PBMCs, obtained from culture after CMV antigen stimulation. The receptor set was obtained from a human donor in good health (CMV status not recorded). Some clones in this sample may be carry-over from other donors' samples. The CDR3 runs from the conserved cysteine through the conserved F or W. Fields, in order: D gene, V gene, J gene, clone size, CDR3 DNA, CDR3 protein. A D gene is named only where the DNA matches it firmly. Only part of the rows carry a size: once, few, many, or a class if the clone is expanded.

.	TRBV7-2	TRBJ2-1	.	TGTGCCAGCAGCTTAGAGATAGGTTCCTCCTACAATGAGCAGTTCTTC	CASSLEIGSSYNEQFF
.	TRBV12-3/TRBV12-4	TRBJ2-7	.	TGTGCCAGCAGTTTGGACTACACCTACGAGCAGTACTTC	CASSLDYTYEQYF
TRBD2	TRBV4-1	TRBJ2-3	few	TGCGCCAGCAGCCAAGCAGCGGGGGGGCGAAGCACAGATACGCAGTATTTT	CASSQAAGGRSTDTQYF
TRBD2	TRBV6-6	TRBJ2-3	.	TGTGCCAGCAGTTACCAACTAGCGGGGATGTCAGATACGCAGTATTTT	CASSYQLAGMSDTQYF
.	TRBV10-3	TRBJ2-3	.	TGTGCCATCAGTGAAGCAGGGGCCCACACAGATACGCAGTATTTT	CAISEAGAHTDTQYF
.	TRBV9	TRBJ2-3	.	TGTGCCAGCAGTGGACCGAAGCGCACAGATACGCAGTATTTT	CASSGPKRTDTQYF
.	TRBV7-9	TRBJ2-4	.	TGTGCCAGCAGCTTAGACCGGGACGGTCACCTTCAGTACTTC	CASSLDRDGHLQYF
.	TRBV19	TRBJ2-1	.	TGTGCCAGTAGTGACTACAGGGTCTACAATGAGCAGTTCTTC	CASSDYRVYNEQFF
.	TRBV12-3/TRBV12-4	TRBJ2-7	few	TGTGCCATCGGGACCGTAGTTTGCCTTTACTTC	CAIGTVVCLYF
TRBD1	TRBV19	TRBJ1-2	few	TGTGCCAGTAGTGTCAGCGGGACAGGGGGAAATGGCTACACCTTC	CASSVSGTGGNGYTF
TRBD1	TRBV4-1	TRBJ1-2	.	TGCGCCAGCAGCCAAGCCAGGGACAGGGAGTATGGCTACACCTTC	CASSQARDREYGYTF
.	TRBV27	TRBJ2-3	few	TGTGCCAGCACCGTAAGGGGGGCACGCACAGATACGCAGTATTTT	CASTVRGARTDTQYF
TRBD2	TRBV27	TRBJ2-1	few	TGTGCCAGCAGTTTAATAGGTAGCGGGGGGGCGGGTGAGCAGTTCTTC	CASSLIGSGGAGEQFF
.	TRBV6-2/TRBV6-3	TRBJ1-6	once	TGTGCCAGCAGTTACTTATTAGCCAAGAATTCACCCCTCCACTTT	CASSYLLAKNSPLHF
TRBD1	TRBV7-9	TRBJ2-1	.	TGTGCCAGCAGCTTGGCTGACAGGGGGCAGTTCTTC	CASSLADRGQFF
.	TRBV12-3/TRBV12-4	TRBJ1-2	few	TGTGCCAGCACCCTATGGGGGTCCGGCTACACCTTC	CASTLWGSGYTF
.	TRBV19	TRBJ1-1	.	TGTGCCAGTAGTCCCCCCCGCACCTGGGATCGAGCTTTCTTT	CASSPPRTWDRAFF
.	TRBV20-1	TRBJ2-5	.	TGCAGTGCTAGAGACAGTGACCAACGCGTTGAGACCCAGTACTTC	CSARDSDQRVETQYF
.	TRBV10-3	TRBJ2-7	.	TGTGCCACTGCCTGGGGGGAAGGGTACGAGCAGTACTTC	CATAWGEGYEQYF
.	TRBV18	TRBJ2-7	few	TGTGCCAGCTCACCAAGGAGAAAGGCGTCCTACGAGCAGTACTTC	CASSPRRKASYEQYF
.	TRBV6-1	TRBJ2-2	many	TGTGCCAGCAGTGAAGATGGGGTGATTTACACCGGGGAGCTGTTTTTT	CASSEDGVIYTGELFF
.	TRBV11-1	TRBJ2-1	.	TGTGCCAGCACCGACCCCTCGACCCTGAATGAGCAGTTCTTC	CASTDPSTLNEQFF
TRBD2	TRBV27	TRBJ2-3	once	TGTGCCAGCAGTTTCGGACAGCGGGGGGCCGAGGATACGCAGTATTTT	CASSFGQRGAEDTQYF
.	TRBV28	TRBJ1-4	.	TGTGCCAGCAGTTTACTGGTCGGAGCAAATGAAAAACTGTTTTTT	CASSLLVGANEKLFF
.	TRBV7-6	TRBJ2-5	.	TGTGCCAGCAGCTTAGGACCCTCACAAGAGACCCAGTACTTC	CASSLGPSQETQYF
TRBD2	TRBV20-1	TRBJ2-5	few	TGCAGTGCTAGACCACCTAGCGGGGGAGAAGAGACCCAGTACTTC	CSARPPSGGEETQYF
.	TRBV12-3/TRBV12-4	TRBJ1-1	many	TGTGCCAGCAGCCAATACCAGGGGAACACTGAAGCTTTCTTT	CASSQYQGNTEAFF
TRBD1	TRBV28	TRBJ1-2	few	TGTGCCAGCAGGGGGACAGCCCCGATCTTTAACTATGGCTACACCTTC	CASRGTAPIFNYGYTF
TRBD1	TRBV25-1	TRBJ1-1	.	TGTGCCAGCAGTGACTCCCTCGGGACAGGGGAATACACTGAAGCTTTCTTT	CASSDSLGTGEYTEAFF
.	TRBV5-8	TRBJ1-4	.	TGTGCCAGCAGCTTGGGACACAGGGTAGCTAATGAAATACTGTTTTTT	CASSLGHRVANEILFF
.	TRBV29-1	TRBJ2-2	.	TGCAGCGCAAGACTACAGGGTTGGGCGAACACCGGGGAGCTGTTTTTT	CSARLQGWANTGELFF
.	TRBV4-1	TRBJ1-4	.	TGCGCCAGCAGCGGCCGGGACCTTCCGGGGGAAAAACTGTTTTTT	CASSGRDLPGEKLFF
.	TRBV7-4	TRBJ1-4	.	TGTGCCAGCAGCCAACAGGTGAGCGATGAAAAACTGTTTTTT	CASSQQVSDEKLFF
TRBD2	TRBV7-6	TRBJ2-2	.	TGTGCCAGCAGCGTGACTAGCGGGGGGAACACCGGGGAGCTGTTTTTT	CASSVTSGGNTGELFF
.	TRBV20-1	TRBJ1-2	.	TGCAGTGCTAGAGATCGGGCAGCCTATGGCTACACCTTC	CSARDRAAYGYTF
.	TRBV20-1	TRBJ2-6	few	TGCAGTGCTAGAGGGGGAAATTTCCGCTCTGGGGCCAACGTCCTGACTTTC	CSARGGNFRSGANVLTF
.	TRBV7-9	TRBJ2-1	.	TGTGCCAGCAGGTTCTCCTCCTACAATGAGCAGTTCTTC	CASRFSSYNEQFF
.	TRBV11-2	TRBJ1-2	.	TGTGCCAGCAGCTTTTATCAGAATCATGGCTACACCTTC	CASSFYQNHGYTF
.	TRBV7-9	TRBJ2-1	many	TGTGCCAGCAGTGGCGGGGATTCCTACAATGAGCAGTTCTTC	CASSGGDSYNEQFF
.	TRBV29-1	TRBJ1-1	.	TGCAGCGTTGAAGTCTTACGTACAGGGTACACTGAAGCTTTCTTT	CSVEVLRTGYTEAFF
TRBD1	TRBV7-6	TRBJ1-1	.	TGTGCCAGCAGCCCCACTCGGGACAGCGTAAACACTGAAGCTTTCTTT	CASSPTRDSVNTEAFF
.	TRBV7-8	TRBJ2-1	many	TGTGCCAGCAGCTTAGGGGGGGGCATAATCTCTGAGCAGTTCTTC	CASSLGGGIISEQFF
TRBD1	TRBV4-1	TRBJ2-7	.	TGCGCCAGCAGCCAAGTGGGACAGGACAGCTCCTACGAGCAGTACTTC	CASSQVGQDSSYEQYF
TRBD2	TRBV2	TRBJ2-5	.	TGTGCCACCTTCCGGGGGGGACAAGAGACCCAGTACTTC	CATFRGGQETQYF
TRBD1	TRBV6-5	TRBJ2-7	few	TGTGCCAGCAGTTACACAGGGGGCTCCTACGAGCAGTACTTC	CASSYTGGSYEQYF
TRBD1	TRBV20-1	TRBJ1-5	few	TGCAGTGCTAGATCCATAAGGGACAGGGACCAGCCCCAGCATTTT	CSARSIRDRDQPQHF
TRBD1	TRBV5-1	TRBJ2-3	once	TGCGCCAGCAGCTGGACAGGGACGGGCACAGATACGCAGTATTTT	CASSWTGTGTDTQYF
TRBD2	TRBV7-9	TRBJ2-3	few	TGTGCCAGCAGACCGACTAGCCCCCAGAAAGATACGCAGTATTTT	CASRPTSPQKDTQYF